This T cell receptor (beta chain) derives from a study of sequential checkpoint blockade in melanoma. Study background: Patients were randomized 1:1 to nivolumab-then-ipilimumab or ipilimumab-then-nivolumab first-line. Maintenance nivolumab came after either treatment sequence.

V lost 1 base and J 4 bases, leaving 7 bases between the germline ends. Germline CDR1 reads MNHNS; CDR2 reads SASEGT. The CDR3 runs to 13 residues. Treatment denoted: randomized to nivolumab then ipilimumab (arm A) or the reverse (arm B). DNA-damaging chemotherapy had not been given to any patient beforehand. Produced via immunoSEQ multiplex PCR; TCRdb's table is partial and in-frame only. The sample includes tens of thousands of clones, 85% to 90% of them seen just once. The chain carries TRBV6-1 and TRBJ1-2, with D possibly matching TRBD1 (6 bases). This receptor was obtained from a human donor with melanoma. The source was CD8+ T cells sorted from blood (inferred from file names), collected from a patient given nivolumab and ipilimumab in sequence. The CDR3 nucleotides are TGTGCCAGCAGTGAAGGGACAGCCTATGGCTACACCTTC. Protein: CASSEGTAYGYTF.